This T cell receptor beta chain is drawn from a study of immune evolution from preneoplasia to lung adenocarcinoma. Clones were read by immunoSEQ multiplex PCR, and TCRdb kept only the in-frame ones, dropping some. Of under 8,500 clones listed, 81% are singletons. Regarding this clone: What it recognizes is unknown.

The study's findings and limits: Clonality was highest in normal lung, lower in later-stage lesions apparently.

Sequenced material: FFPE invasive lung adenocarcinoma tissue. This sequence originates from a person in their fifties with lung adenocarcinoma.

The DNA for the CDR3 is TGCGCCAGCAGCTTGCTCGGCGGGACTTACGAGCAGTACTTC. This codes for CASSLLGGTYEQYF. The chain combines TRBV5-1 with TRBJ2-5; perhaps TRBD2 as D (6 bases). Judging by the DNA end, TRBJ2-7 fits better; the J call may be wrong. Germline V lookup: CDR1 SGHRS, CDR2 YFSETQ. This CDR3 region has 14 residues.